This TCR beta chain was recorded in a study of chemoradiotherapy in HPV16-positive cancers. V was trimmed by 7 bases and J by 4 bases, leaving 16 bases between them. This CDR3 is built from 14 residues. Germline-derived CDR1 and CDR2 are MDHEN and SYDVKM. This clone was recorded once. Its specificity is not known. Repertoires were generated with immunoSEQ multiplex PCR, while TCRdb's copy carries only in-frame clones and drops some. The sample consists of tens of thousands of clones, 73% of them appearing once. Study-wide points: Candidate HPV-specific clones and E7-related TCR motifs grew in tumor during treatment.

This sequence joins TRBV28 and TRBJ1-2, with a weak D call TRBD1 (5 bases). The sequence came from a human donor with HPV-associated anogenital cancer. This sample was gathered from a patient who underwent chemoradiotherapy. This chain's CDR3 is CASTFWGGAYGYTF. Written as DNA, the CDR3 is TGTGCCAGCACTTTCTGGGGGGGAGCCTATGGCTACACCTTC.